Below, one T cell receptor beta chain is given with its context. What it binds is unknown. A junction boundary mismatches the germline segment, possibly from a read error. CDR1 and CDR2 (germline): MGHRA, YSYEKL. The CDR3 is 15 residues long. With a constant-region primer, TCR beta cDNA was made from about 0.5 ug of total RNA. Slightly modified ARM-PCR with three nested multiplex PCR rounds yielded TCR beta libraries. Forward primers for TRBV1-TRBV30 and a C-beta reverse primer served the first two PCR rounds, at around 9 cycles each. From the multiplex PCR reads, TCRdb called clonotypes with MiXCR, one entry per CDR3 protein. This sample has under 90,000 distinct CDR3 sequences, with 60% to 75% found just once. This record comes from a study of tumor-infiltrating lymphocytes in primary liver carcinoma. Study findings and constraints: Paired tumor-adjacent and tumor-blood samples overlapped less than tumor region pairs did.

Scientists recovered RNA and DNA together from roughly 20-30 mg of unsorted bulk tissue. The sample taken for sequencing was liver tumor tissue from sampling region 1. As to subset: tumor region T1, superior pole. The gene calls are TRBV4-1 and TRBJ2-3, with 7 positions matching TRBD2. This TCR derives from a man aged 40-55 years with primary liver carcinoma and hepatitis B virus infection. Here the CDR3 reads CANSQEPSGTDTQYF. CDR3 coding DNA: TGCGCTAACAGCCAAGAGCCTAGCGGCACAGATACGCAGTATTTC.